This T cell receptor (beta chain) was sequenced for a study of CD8 T cells in Susac syndrome. RNA amounts of roughly 0.45 to 1 ug underwent reverse transcription with random hexamers. From the immunoSEQ multiplex PCR reads, TCRdb called clonotypes with MiXCR, one entry per CDR3 protein. Found here are fewer than 250,000 distinct CDR3 sequences, under 95% of them singletons; the top ten hold 0.1%. Trimming left V 3 bases short and J 2 bases short, with 8 bases between. This CDR3 is built from 13 residues. The authors carried out high-throughput sequencing of TCR beta. They applied it to CD8+ and CD4+ T cells obtained from blood.

This sequence originates from a human donor in good health. Material for sequencing was CD4+ T cells from PBMCs. The genes are TRBV12-3 or TRBV12-4 and TRBJ2-7; no reliable D call. The CDR3 DNA is TGTGCCAGCAGTTTTGCGATCACCTACGAGCAGTACTTC. Amino acids: CASSFAITYEQYF.